The source of this TCR beta chain is a study of shared clonotypes between healthy human individuals (dated by TCRdb to the early 2020s). Some background on the complete study: A few men and two women, aged 18 to 49 years, made up the cohort. To estimate repertoire size and how much clonotype sharing occurs between individuals, the study deeply sequenced the blood TCR repertoires of several healthy adults. To increase sequencing depth and limit assay-specific biases, TCR repertoire library preparation and sequencing were carried out by different laboratories using diverse techniques. Leukapheresis yielded between about 0.94 and 10 billion PBMCs per donor.

Findings and caveats that apply to the study as a whole: Only blood was sampled, and tissue TCR repertoires likely differ from those in blood. The small number of donors limited the genetic and exposure-history diversity represented. Pairwise subsampling indicated that sequencing depth was expected to affect the degree of clonotype sharing among donors.

The CDR3 runs 14 residues from the cysteine to the phenylalanine. Of all the DNA, just the CDR3 is kept, 42 bases in frame from base 1. Trimming at the junction amounts to 3 bases on V and 5 bases on J, and the germline ends lie 15 bases apart. The germline V gene (reference sequence) provides CDR1 GTSNPN and CDR2 SVGIG. The donors were healthy, HIV-negative adults with no recently reported acute infections or vaccinations. All donors were Caucasian adults living in Nashville, Tennessee, USA. For unsorted samples, 90 million to 95 million PBMCs were counted, and genomic DNA was extracted using the QIAamp DNA Blood Mini kit. Blood was obtained by leukapheresis, after which PBMCs were separated by Ficoll-Histopaque density gradient centrifugation and cryopreserved in liquid nitrogen vapor phase. As concerns this clone: The antigen it recognizes is unknown. No base quality values were provided; no much bigger clone lies one nucleotide off.

TCR CDR3 regions were amplified from genomic DNA by multiplex PCR using the deep immunoSEQ assay. Extracted genomic DNA from each cell subset was spread evenly across all wells of several immunoSEQ 96-well plates, with each plate serving as a replicate. Each replicate PCR for unsorted PBMC received 250 to 300 ng genomic DNA, equal to about 30,000 T cell genomes. Ten immunoSEQ deep assay plates were used to sequence the unsorted PBMC genomic DNA. Purified libraries were measured with a Qubit 3.0 fluorometer, size-checked on a Bioanalyzer 2100, and measured again with the KAPA Library Quantification kit. A separate single-read 150-cycle Illumina NextSeq 550 flow cell was used to sequence each immunoSEQ 96-well plate. In the original analysis: The immunoSEQ output contained only junctional sequences without quality scores, so filtering could not match that applied to full-length reads. Sequences were annotated with PyIR, a Python wrapper for IgBLAST v1.9, and V/J genes and CDR3 were assigned using IMGT germline references. Reads with weak V/J assignments (E-value above 1e-6), missing CDR3, stop codons, out-of-frame junctions, or ambiguous translated residues were removed. V3J clonotypes were defined by identical inferred V gene, J gene, and CDR3 amino acid sequence. Percentage overlap between repertoires was computed as shared unique clonotypes divided by the size of the smaller repertoire. Three approaches were used to assess repertoire richness: RTK rarefaction, the Chao1 estimator, and Recon v2.1 estimates of unobserved clonotypes. TCRdb holds this immuneACCESS table with in-frame rearrangements only. Some clones are missing; in checked studies, unresolved V genes explain under half, and the rest has no known cause. That table furnishes V, J and clone size, whereas the DNA furnished D and trimming. This sample holds about 470,000 clones; roughly three quarters were observed only once. Of the sample, 13% is held by the ten largest clones.

The sequencing input was PBMCs. The rearrangement combines TRBV30 with TRBJ2-3; the D gene is tentatively TRBD1 or TRBD2, each matching 5 bases. The sequence came from a woman between 35 and 50 years old in good health. Some clones in this sample may be carry-over from other donors' samples. The nucleotide sequence is TGTGCCTGGAGGGGGTTTGGGACGGGAGATACGCAGTATTTT. It translates as CAWRGFGTGDTQYF.